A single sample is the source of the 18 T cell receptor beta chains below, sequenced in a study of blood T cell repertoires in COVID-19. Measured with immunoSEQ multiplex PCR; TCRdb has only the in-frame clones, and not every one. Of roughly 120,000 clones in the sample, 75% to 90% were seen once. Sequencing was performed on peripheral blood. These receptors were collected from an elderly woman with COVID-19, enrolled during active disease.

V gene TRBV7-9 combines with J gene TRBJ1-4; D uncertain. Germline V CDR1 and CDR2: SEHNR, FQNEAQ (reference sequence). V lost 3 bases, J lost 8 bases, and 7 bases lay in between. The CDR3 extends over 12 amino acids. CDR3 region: CASSFGEEKLFF. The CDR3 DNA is TGTGCCAGCAGCTTTGGGGAGGAAAAACTGTTTTTT.

DNA for the CDR3: TGTGCCAGCAGTTTAACCGGGACTGGCTCCTACGAGCAGTACTTC. Amino acid sequence: CASSLTGTGSYEQYF. The rearrangement links TRBV6-2 or TRBV6-3 to TRBJ2-7, with D perhaps matching TRBD2 (6 bases). V shed 4 bases and J shed 0 bases, with 13 bases lying between them. The CDR3 spans 15 residues. Germline V CDR1 and CDR2: MNHEY, SVGEGT.

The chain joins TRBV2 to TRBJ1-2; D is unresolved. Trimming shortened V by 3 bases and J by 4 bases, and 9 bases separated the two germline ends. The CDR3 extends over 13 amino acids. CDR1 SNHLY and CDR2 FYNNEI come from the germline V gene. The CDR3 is CASSDGSPYGYTF. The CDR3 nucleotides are TGTGCCAGCAGTGATGGCAGTCCCTATGGCTACACCTTC.

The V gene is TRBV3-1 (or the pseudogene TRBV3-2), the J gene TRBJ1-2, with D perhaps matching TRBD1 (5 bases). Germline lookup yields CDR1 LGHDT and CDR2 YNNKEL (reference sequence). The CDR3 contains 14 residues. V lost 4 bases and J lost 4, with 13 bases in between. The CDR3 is CASSPGTGSYGYTF. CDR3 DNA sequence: TGTGCCAGCAGCCCAGGGACTGGTAGCTATGGCTACACCTTC.

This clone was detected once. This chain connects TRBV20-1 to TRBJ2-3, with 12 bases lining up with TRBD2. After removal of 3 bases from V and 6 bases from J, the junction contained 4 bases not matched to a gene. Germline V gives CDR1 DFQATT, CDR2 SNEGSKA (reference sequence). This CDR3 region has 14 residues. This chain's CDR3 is CSASQGLAGDTQYF. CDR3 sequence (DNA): TGCAGTGCTAGTCAGGGACTAGCGGGTGATACGCAGTATTTT.

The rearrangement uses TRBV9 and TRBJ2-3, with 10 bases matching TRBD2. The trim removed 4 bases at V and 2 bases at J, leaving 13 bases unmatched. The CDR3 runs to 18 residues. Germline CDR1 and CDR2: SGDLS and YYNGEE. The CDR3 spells CASSPTGTSAIPTDTQYF. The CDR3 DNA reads TGTGCCAGCAGCCCTACCGGGACTAGCGCTATACCCACAGATACGCAGTATTTT.

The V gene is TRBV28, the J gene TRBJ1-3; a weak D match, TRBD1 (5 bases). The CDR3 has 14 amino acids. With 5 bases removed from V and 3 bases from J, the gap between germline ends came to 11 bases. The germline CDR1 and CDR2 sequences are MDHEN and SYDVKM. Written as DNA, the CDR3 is TGTGCCAGCAGTGTCAGGGCGAATGGAAACACCATATATTTT. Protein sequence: CASSVRANGNTIYF. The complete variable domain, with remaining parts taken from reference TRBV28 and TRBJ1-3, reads DVKVTQSSRYLVKRTGEKVFLECVQDMDHENMFWYRQDPGLGLRLIYFSYDVKMKEKGDIPEGYSVSREKKERFSLILESASTNQTSMYLCASSVRANGNTIYFGEGSWLTVV.

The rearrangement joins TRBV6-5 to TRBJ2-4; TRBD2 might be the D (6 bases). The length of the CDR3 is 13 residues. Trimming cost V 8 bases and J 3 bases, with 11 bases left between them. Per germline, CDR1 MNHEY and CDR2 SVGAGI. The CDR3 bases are TGTGCCAGCGGAGGGGCCTTCAAAAACATTCAGTACTTC. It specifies CASGGAFKNIQYF.

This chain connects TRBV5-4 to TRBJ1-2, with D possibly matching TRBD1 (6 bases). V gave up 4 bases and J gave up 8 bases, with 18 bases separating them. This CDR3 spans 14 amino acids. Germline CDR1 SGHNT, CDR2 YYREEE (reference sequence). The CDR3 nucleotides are TGTGCCAGCAGCCCCCGGGACACCCTGCGAGGCTACACCTTC. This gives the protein CASSPRDTLRGYTF. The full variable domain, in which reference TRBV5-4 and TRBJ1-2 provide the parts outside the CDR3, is ETGVTQSPTHLIKTRGQQVTLRCSSQSGHNTVSWYQQALGQGPQFIFQYYREEENGRGNFPPRFSGLQFPNYSSELNVNALELDDSALYLCASSPRDTLRGYTFGSGTRLTVV.

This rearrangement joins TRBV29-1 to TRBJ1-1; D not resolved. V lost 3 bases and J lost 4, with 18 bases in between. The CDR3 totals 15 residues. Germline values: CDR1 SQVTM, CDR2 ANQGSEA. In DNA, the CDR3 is TGCAGCGTTGAGAGGGCGGGGAAAGAGGGCACTGAAGCTTTCTTT. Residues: CSVERAGKEGTEAFF.

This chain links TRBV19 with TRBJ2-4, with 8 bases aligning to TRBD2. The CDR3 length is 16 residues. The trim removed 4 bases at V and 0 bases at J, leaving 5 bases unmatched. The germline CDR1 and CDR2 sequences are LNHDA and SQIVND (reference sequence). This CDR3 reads CASSTGGFQAKNIQYF. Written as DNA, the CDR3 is TGTGCCAGTAGTACGGGGGGGTTTCAAGCCAAAAACATTCAGTACTTC.

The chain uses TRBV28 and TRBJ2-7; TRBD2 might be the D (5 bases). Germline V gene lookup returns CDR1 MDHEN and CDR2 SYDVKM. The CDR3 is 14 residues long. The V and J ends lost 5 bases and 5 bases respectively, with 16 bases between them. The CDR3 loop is CASSLAWTSNEQYF. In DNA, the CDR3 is TGTGCCAGCAGTCTTGCCTGGACTTCGAACGAGCAGTACTTC.

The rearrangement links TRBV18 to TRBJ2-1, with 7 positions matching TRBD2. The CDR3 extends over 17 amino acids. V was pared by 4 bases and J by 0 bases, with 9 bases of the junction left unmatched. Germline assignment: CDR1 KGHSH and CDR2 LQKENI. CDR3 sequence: CASSLLTSTSSYNEQFF. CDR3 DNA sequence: TGTGCCAGCTCACTCCTGACTAGCACGAGCTCCTACAATGAGCAGTTCTTC.

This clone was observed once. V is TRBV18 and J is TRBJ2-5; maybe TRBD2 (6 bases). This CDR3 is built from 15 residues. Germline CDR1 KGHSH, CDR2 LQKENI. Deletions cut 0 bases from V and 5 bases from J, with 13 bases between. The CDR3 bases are TGTGCCAGCTCACCACCCTCCCGGGGAGGTGAGACCCAGTACTTC. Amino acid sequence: CASSPPSRGGETQYF.

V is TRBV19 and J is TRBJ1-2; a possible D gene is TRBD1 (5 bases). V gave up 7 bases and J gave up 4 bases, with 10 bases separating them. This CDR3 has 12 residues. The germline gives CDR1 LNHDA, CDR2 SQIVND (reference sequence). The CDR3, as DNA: TGTGCCAGTAACAAGGGGATCTATGGCTACACCTTC. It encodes CASNKGIYGYTF.

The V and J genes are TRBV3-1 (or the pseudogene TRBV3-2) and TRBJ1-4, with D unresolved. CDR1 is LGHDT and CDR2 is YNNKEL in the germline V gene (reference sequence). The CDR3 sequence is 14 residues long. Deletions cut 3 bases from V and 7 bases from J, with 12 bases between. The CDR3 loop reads CASSQPGSGEKLFF. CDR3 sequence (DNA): TGTGCCAGCAGCCAGCCAGGATCAGGTGAAAAACTGTTTTTT.

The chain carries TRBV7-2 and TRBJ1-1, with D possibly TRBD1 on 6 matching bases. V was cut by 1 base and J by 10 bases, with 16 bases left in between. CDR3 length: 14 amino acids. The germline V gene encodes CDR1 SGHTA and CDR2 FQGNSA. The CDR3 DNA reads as TGTGCCAGCAGCTTAGGGTCGTACAGGGAGGGAGCTTTCTTT. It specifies CASSLGSYREGAFF.

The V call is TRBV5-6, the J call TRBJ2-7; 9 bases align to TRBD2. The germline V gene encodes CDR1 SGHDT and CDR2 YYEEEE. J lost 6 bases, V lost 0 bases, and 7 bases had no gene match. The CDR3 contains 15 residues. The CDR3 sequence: CASSLAGLASAEQYF. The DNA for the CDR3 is TGTGCCAGCAGCTTGGCCGGACTAGCGAGTGCCGAGCAGTACTTC.